The T cell receptor (beta chain) described here comes from a study of blood T cell repertoires in COVID-19. Original data processing: Amplification with reference gene primers provided the estimates of nucleated cell counts. TCRdb keeps only in-frame clones here, not all; method: immunoSEQ multiplex PCR. The V and J calls and the clone size are those of that table, but D and trimming were determined from the DNA. Seen here are around 200,000 clones, 87% observed once, and the top ten hold about 4%. The source is a man aged 18-30 years with active or convalescent COVID-19. Material for sequencing was peripheral blood.

CDR3 nucleotide sequence: TGTGCCAGCAGCCAAGGCGGGGGGGCCGGGGAAGCAGATACGCAGTATTTT. It translates to CASSQGGGAGEADTQYF. The V call is TRBV3-1 (or the pseudogene TRBV3-2), the J call TRBJ2-3; TRBD2 aligns across 9 bases. With V trimmed by 1 base and J by 4 bases, 9 bases remained unmatched. Germline V gives CDR1 LGHDT, CDR2 YNNKEL (reference sequence). The CDR3 extends over 17 amino acids.